The clone carrying this T cell receptor beta chain was picked up a small number of times. The target antigen is unknown. The PCR used 60 Vbeta and 13 Jbeta primers. Generated by immunoSEQ multiplex PCR, the TCRdb table keeps only in-frame clones and is missing some. Among 200,000 or so clones listed, about four fifths were seen once. In germline, CDR1 is MNHNS, CDR2 SASEGT. CDR3 length: 13 residues. V dropped 8 bases and J dropped 0 bases, with 10 bases sitting between them. This sample was taken from a study of cytomegalovirus exposure and HLA in healthy donors. General study points: What was likely a sequencing artifact was a cluster of highly shared sequence variants. Analysis was performed later, and it showed HLA-associated TCR beta chains to be more clonally expanded than equally common others. Cytomegalovirus association was listed for 150 or so TCR beta chains.

The material sequenced was PBMCs. The rearrangement uses TRBV6-1 and TRBJ2-5, with a tentative D call TRBD2 (6 bases). The origin of this receptor is a boy between 2 and 10 years old in good health and CMV-seronegative. Written as DNA, the CDR3 is TGTGCCAGCGGACGGGACTACCAAGAGACCCAGTACTTC. Its translation is CASGRDYQETQYF.